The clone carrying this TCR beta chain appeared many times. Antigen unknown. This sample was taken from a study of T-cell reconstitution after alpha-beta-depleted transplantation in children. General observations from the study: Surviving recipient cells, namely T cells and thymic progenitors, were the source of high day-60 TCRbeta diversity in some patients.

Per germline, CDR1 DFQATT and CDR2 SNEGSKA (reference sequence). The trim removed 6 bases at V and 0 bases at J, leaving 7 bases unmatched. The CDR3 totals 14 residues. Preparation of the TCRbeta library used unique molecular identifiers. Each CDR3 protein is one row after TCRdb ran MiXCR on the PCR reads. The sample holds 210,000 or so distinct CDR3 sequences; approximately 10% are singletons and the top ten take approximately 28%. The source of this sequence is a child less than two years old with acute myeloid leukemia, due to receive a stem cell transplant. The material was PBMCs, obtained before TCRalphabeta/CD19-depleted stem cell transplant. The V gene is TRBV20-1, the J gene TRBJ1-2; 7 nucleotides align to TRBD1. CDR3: CSARQGSTNYGYTF. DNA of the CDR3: TGCAGTGCCCGACAGGGATCGACTAACTATGGCTACACCTTC.